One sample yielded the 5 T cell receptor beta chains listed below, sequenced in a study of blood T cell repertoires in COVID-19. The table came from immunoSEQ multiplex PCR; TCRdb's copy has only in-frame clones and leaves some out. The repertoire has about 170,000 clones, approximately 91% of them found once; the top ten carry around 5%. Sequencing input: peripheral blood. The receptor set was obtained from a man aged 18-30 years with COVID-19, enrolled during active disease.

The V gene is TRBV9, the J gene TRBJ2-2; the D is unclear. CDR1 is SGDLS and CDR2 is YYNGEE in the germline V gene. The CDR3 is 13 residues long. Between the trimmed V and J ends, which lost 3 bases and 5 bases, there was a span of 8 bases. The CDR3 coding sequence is TGTGCCAGCAGCGACCAGACAACCGGGGAGCTGTTTTTT. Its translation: CASSDQTTGELFF.

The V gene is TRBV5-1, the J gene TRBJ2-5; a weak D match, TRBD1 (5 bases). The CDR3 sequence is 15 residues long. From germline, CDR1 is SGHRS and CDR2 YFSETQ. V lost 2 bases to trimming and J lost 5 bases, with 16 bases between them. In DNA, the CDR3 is TGCGCCAGCAGCTTAGAGGCAGGGCGGTATGAGACCCAGTACTTC. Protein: CASSLEAGRYETQYF.

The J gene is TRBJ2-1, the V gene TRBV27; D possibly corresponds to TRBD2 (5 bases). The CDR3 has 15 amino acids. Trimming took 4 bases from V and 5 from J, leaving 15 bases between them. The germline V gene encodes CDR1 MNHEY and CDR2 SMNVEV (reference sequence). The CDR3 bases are TGTGCCAGCAGTTCCGGGATAAGGGTCAACAATGAGCAGTTCTTC. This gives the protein CASSSGIRVNNEQFF.

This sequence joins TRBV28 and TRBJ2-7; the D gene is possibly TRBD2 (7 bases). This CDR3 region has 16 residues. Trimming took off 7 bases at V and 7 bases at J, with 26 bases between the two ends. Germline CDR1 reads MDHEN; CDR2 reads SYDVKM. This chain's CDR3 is CASNPLGRGDAGEQYF. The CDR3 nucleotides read TGTGCCAGCAACCCCCTGGGGAGGGGGGACGCGGGGGAGCAGTACTTC.

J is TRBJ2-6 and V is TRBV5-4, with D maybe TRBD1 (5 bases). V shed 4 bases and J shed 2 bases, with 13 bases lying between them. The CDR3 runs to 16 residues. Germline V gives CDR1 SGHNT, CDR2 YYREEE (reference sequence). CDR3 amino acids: CASSPQRQTGANVLTF. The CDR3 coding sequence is TGTGCCAGCAGCCCCCAGCGACAGACTGGGGCCAACGTCCTGACTTTC. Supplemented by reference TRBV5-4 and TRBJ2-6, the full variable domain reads ETGVTQSPTHLIKTRGQQVTLRCSSQSGHNTVSWYQQALGQGPQFIFQYYREEENGRGNFPPRFSGLQFPNYSSELNVNALELDDSALYLCASSPQRQTGANVLTFGAGSRLTVL.